This T cell receptor (beta chain) came from a study of beta chain features in type 1 diabetes. Study-level results: PCR might favor shorter templates, but any such skew would affect patients and controls equally. Researchers could not determine here whether HLA type influences TCRB rearrangement. Across patients, naive, central memory and Treg TCRB repertoires exhibited apparently greater similarity than was observed across healthy donors.

The germline gives CDR1 SGHRS, CDR2 YFSETQ. V gave up 4 bases and J gave up 4 bases, with 14 bases separating them. The CDR3 totals 14 residues. Turning to this clone: Its antigen is not known.

Since all of the isolated RNA was reverse transcribed, expressed TCRB transcripts were what got sequenced. The table came from immunoSEQ multiplex PCR; TCRdb's copy has only in-frame clones and leaves some out. The sample has approximately 300,000 clones, approximately 11% seen once. Material: naive CD4+ T cells from blood. V and J are TRBV5-1 and TRBJ1-2, with D perhaps matching TRBD1 (6 bases). The receptor was derived from a woman aged 25 to 39 in good health. This CDR3 is CASSETGGTYGYTF. The DNA of the CDR3 is TGCGCCAGCAGCGAGACAGGTGGGACCTATGGCTACACCTTC.